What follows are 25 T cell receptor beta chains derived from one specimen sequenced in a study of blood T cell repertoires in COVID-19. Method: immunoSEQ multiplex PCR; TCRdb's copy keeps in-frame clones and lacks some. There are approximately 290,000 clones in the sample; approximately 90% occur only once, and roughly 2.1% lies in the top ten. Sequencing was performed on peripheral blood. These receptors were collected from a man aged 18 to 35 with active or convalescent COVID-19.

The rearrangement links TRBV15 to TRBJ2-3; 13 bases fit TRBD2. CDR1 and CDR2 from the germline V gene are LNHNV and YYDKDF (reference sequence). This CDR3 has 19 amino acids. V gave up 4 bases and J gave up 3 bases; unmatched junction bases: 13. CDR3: CATSIGTSGIESWTDTQYF. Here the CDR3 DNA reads TGTGCCACCAGCATCGGGACTAGCGGGATCGAGAGTTGGACAGATACGCAGTATTTT.

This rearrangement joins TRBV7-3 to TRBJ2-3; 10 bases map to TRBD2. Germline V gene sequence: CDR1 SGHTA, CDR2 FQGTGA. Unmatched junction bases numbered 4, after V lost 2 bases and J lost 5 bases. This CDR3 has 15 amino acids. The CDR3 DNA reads TGTGCCAGCAGCTTAGCACTAGCGGGACGAGATACGCAGTATTTT. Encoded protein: CASSLALAGRDTQYF.

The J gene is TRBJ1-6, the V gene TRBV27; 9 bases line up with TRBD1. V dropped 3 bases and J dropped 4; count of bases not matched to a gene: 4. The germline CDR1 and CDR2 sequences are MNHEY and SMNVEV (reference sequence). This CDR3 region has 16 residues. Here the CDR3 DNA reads TGTGCCAGCAGTTTGACCGGGACAGGGTATAATTCACCCCTCCACTTT. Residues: CASSLTGTGYNSPLHF.

The CDR3 sequence: CASSPPGSFGEKLFF. In nucleotides, the CDR3 is TGTGCCAGCTCACCACCTGGGAGCTTCGGTGAAAAACTGTTTTTT. The genes are TRBV18 and TRBJ1-4, with no clear D. This CDR3 region has 15 residues. V dropped 0 bases and J dropped 7 bases, with 12 bases sitting between them. Germline loops: CDR1 KGHSH, CDR2 LQKENI.

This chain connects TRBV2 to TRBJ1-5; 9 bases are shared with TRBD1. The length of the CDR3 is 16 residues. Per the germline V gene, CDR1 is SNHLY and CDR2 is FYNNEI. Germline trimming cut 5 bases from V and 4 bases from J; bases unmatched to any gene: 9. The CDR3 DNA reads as TGTGCCAGCAGTAAGGAGACAGGGGGGATGAATCAGCCCCAGCATTTT. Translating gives CASSKETGGMNQPQHF.

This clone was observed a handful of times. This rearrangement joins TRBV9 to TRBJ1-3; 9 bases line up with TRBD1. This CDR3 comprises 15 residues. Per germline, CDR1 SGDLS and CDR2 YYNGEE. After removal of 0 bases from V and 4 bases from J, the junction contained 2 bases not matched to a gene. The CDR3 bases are TGTGCCAGCAGCGTAGAGGGGACAGGGGGAAACACCATATATTTT. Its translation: CASSVEGTGGNTIYF.

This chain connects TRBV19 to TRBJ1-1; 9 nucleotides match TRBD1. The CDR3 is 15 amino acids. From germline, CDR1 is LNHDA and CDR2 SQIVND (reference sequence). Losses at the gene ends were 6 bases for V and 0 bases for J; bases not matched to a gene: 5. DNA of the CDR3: TGTGCCAGTAGACAAACAGGGGGCGTGAACACTGAAGCTTTCTTT. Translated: CASRQTGGVNTEAFF. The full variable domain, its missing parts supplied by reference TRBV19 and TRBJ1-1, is DGGITQSPKYLFRKEGQNVTLSCEQNLNHDAMYWYRQDPGQGLRLIYYSQIVNDFQKGDIAEGYSVSREKKESFPLTVTSAQKNPTAFYLCASRQTGGVNTEAFFGQGTRLTVV.

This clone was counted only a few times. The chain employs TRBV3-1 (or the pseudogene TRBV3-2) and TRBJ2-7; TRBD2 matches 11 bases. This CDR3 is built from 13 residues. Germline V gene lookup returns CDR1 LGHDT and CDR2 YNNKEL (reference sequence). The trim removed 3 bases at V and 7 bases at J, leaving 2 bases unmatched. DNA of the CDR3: TGTGCCAGCAGCCACGCTAGCGGGGGGGAGCAGTACTTC. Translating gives CASSHASGGEQYF.

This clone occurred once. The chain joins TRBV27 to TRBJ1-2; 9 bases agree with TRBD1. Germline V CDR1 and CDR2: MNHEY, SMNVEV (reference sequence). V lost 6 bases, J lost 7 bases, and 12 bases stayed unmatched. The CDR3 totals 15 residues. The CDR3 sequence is CASRRPGQGGFGYTF. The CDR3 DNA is TGTGCCAGCAGACGACCGGGACAGGGCGGGTTTGGCTACACCTTC.

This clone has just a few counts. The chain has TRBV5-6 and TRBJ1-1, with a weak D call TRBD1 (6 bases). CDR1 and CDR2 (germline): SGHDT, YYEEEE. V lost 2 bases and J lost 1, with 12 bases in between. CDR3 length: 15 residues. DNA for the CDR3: TGTGCCAGCAGCTTTACACAGGGTAAGAACACTGAAGCTTTCTTT. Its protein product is CASSFTQGKNTEAFF.

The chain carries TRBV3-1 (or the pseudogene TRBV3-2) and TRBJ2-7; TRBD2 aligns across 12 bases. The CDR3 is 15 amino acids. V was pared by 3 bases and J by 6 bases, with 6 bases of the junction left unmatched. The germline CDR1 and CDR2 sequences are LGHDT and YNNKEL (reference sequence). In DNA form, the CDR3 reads TGTGCCAGCAGCCATCTAGCGGGAGGGCGGTTCGAGCAGTACTTC. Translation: CASSHLAGGRFEQYF.

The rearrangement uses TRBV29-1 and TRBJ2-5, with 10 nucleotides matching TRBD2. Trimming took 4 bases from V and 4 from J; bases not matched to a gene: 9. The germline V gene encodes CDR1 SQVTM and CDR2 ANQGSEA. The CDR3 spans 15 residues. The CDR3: CSVALAGIGLETQYF. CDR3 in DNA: TGCAGCGTTGCACTAGCGGGGATTGGTTTAGAGACCCAGTACTTC.

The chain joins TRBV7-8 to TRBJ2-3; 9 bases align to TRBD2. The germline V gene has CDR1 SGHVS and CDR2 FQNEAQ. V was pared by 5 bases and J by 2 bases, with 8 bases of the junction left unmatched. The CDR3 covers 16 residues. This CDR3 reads CASSARGTSPTDTQYF. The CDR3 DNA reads TGTGCCAGCAGCGCTAGAGGGACTAGCCCCACAGATACGCAGTATTTT.

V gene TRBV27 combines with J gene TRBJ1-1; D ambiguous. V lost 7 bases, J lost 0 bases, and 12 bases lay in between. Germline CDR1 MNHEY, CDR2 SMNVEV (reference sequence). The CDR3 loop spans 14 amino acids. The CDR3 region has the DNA TGTGCCAGCAATTACAGATACATGAACACTGAAGCTTTCTTT. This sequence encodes CASNYRYMNTEAFF.

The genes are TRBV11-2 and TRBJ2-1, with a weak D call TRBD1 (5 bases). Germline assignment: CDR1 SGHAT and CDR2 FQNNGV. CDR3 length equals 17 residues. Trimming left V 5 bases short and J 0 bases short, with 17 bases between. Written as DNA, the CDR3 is TGTGCCAGCAGCACAAGCGACAGATATCTCTCCTACAATGAGCAGTTCTTC. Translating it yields CASSTSDRYLSYNEQFF. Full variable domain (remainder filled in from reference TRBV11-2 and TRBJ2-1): EAGVAQSPRYKIIEKRQSVAFWCNPISGHATLYWYQQILGQGPKLLIQFQNNGVVDDSQLPKDRFSAERLKGVDSTLKIQPAKLEDSAVYLCASSTSDRYLSYNEQFFGPGTRLTVL.

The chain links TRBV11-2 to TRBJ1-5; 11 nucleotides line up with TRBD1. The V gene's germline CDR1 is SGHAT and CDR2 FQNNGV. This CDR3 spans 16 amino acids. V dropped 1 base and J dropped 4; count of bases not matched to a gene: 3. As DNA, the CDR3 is TGTGCCAGCAGCTTAGGGGACAGGGGGAGGAATCAGCCCCAGCATTTT. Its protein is CASSLGDRGRNQPQHF.

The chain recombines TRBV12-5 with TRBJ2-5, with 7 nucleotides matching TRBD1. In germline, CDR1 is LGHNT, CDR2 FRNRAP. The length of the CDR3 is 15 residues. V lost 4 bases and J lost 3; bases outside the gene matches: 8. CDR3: CASGWGQKKEETQYF. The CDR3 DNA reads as TGTGCTAGTGGTTGGGGACAGAAAAAAGAAGAGACCCAGTACTTC.

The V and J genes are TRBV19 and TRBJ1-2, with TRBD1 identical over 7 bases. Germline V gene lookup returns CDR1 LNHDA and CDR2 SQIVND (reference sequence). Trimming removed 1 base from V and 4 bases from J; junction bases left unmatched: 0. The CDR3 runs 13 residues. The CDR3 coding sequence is TGTGCCAGTAGTATAGCAGGGGGCTATGGCTACACCTTC. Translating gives CASSIAGGYGYTF.

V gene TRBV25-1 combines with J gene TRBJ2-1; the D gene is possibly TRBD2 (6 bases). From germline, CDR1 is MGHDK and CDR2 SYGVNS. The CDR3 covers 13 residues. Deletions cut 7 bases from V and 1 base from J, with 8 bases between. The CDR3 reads CASMRGSYNEQFF. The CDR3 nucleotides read TGTGCCAGCATGCGGGGTTCCTACAATGAGCAGTTCTTC.

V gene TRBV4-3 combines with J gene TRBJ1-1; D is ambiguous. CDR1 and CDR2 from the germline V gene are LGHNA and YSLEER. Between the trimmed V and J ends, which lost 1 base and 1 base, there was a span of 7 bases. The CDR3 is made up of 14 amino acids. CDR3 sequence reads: CASSQADSNTEAFF. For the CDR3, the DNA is TGCGCCAGCAGCCAAGCCGACTCGAACACTGAAGCTTTCTTT.

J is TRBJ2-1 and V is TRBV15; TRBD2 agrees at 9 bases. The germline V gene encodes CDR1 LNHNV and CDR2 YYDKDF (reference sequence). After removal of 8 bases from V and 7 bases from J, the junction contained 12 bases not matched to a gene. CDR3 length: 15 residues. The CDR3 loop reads CATSPLAGSRNEQFF. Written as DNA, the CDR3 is TGTGCCACCTCTCCTCTAGCGGGGAGTCGAAATGAGCAGTTCTTC.

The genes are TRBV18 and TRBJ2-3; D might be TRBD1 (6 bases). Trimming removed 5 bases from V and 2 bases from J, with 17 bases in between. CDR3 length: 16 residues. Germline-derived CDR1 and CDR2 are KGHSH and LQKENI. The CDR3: CASSSTRDTITDTQYF. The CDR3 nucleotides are TGTGCCAGCTCATCCACGAGGGACACTATCACAGATACGCAGTATTTT.

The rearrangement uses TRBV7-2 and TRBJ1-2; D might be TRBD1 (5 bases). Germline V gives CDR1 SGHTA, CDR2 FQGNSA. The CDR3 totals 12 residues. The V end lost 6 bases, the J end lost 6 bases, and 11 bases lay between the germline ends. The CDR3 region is CASRQDMDGYTF. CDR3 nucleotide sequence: TGTGCCAGCAGACAGGACATGGATGGCTACACCTTC.

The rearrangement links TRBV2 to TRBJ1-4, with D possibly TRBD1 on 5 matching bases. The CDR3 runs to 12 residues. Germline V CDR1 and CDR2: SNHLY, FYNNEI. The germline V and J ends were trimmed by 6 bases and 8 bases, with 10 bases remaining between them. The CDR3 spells CASRGAGEKLFF. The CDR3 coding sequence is TGTGCCAGCAGGGGCGCAGGGGAAAAACTGTTTTTT.

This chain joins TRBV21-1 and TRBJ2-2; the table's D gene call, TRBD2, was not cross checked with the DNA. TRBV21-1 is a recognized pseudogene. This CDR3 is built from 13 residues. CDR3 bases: TGTGCCAGCAGCAAGCGGGTAACCGGGGAGCTGTTTTTT. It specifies CASSKRVTGELFF.